The 5 T cell receptor beta chains given below trace back to one sample, sequenced in a study of shared clonotypes between healthy human individuals. Libraries were prepared by immunoSEQ multiplex PCR; TCRdb keeps only in-frame clonotypes and omits some of them. Of about 1 million clones listed, around 74% were seen once; the top ten hold around 1.5%. Sequenced: memory CD4+ T cells sorted from blood. Subset of the sample: CD45RA-negative fraction. The receptors shown here come from a young man in good health.

The genes are TRBV1 and TRBJ2-6; the table's D call TRBD2 went unverified against the DNA. TRBV1 has pseudogene status. The CDR3 has 17 residues. The CDR3 DNA sequence: TGCACCAGCAGATTATCTAGTTTGTGCACTCGGGCCAACGTCCTGACTTTC. The encoded protein is CTSRLSSLCTRANVLTF.

The chain couples TRBV19 to TRBJ1-2; D gene unclear. This CDR3 has 14 residues. Per the germline V gene, CDR1 is LNHDA and CDR2 is SQIVND (reference sequence). V lost 7 bases and J 4 bases, leaving 16 bases between the germline ends. The CDR3 protein is CASTVGRTVYGYTF. The CDR3 DNA is TGTGCCAGTACCGTAGGACGGACCGTCTATGGCTACACCTTC.

The chain couples TRBV7-2 to TRBJ2-1, with TRBD2 matching 7 bases. This CDR3 has 14 residues. The V and J ends lost 6 bases and 2 bases, in that order; junction bases with no gene match: 4. In germline, CDR1 is SGHTA, CDR2 FQGNSA. The CDR3 reads CASSRREPYNEQFF. The CDR3 DNA reads TGTGCCAGCAGTCGGCGGGAGCCCTACAATGAGCAGTTCTTC.

The gene calls are TRBV27 and TRBJ1-5; D remains unclear. CDR1 is MNHEY and CDR2 is SMNVEV in the germline V gene (reference sequence). This CDR3 has 17 amino acids. The V gene lost 5 bases and the J gene lost 4 bases, with 21 bases spanning the gap. The CDR3, as DNA: TGTGCCAGCAGTCCTCGAGGGCGGGTTGGGGAGAATCAGCCCCAGCATTTT. Protein sequence: CASSPRGRVGENQPQHF.

The J gene is TRBJ2-3, the V gene TRBV29-1; D is perhaps TRBD2 (6 bases). CDR3 length: 15 residues. Germline loops: CDR1 SQVTM, CDR2 ANQGSEA. Trimming stripped 6 bases from V and 0 bases from J, with 16 bases between. DNA for the CDR3: TGCAGCGTCGCCCAGGGCGGGGCTAGCACAGATACGCAGTATTTT. Its protein is CSVAQGGASTDTQYF.